This T cell receptor beta chain was retrieved from a study of T-cell memory formation after mild COVID-19. Study background: Largely donor-specific sequence clusters came from a couple of donors.

Between the trimmed V and J ends, which lost 3 bases and 3 bases, there was a span of 12 bases. Germline assignment: CDR1 MRHNA and CDR2 SNTAGT. The CDR3 is made up of 16 amino acids. This clonotype appeared many times. Antigen: not known. TCRdb re-called the 5' RACE reads through MiXCR, storing one row per CDR3 protein. Found here are 40,000 to 45,000 distinct CDR3 sequences, 8% to 10% of them singletons; the top ten hold 12%. Broader study findings: Specificity for SARS-CoV-2 was not confirmed among the second-wave clones peaking on day 37. Contracting CD8+ clones were enriched in EMRA, CD4+ mainly in CM and EM.

This receptor was identified in an adult woman who had mild COVID-19 (a few samples of this study predate the infection). Cell type and time point are not known. The chain employs TRBV6-4 and TRBJ2-6; D remains unclear. Sequencing input: PBMCs or a T cell subset sorted from them (not recorded which). CDR3 coding DNA: TGTGCCAGCAGTGATTTCATTACCGGTGGGGCCAACGTCCTGACTTTC. Translation: CASSDFITGGANVLTF.